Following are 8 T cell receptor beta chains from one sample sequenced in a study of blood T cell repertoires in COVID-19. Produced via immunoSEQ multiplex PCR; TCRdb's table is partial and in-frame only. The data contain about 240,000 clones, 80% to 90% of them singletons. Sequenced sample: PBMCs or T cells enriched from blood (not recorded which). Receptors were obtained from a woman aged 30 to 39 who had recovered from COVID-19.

CDR3 DNA sequence: TGTGCCAGCAGCGCCCAGGGGTCGAGTAACACCTTC. Its translation is CASSAQGSSNTF. J is TRBJ1-2 and V is TRBV7-3, with a tentative D call TRBD1 (6 bases). The V gene lost 5 bases and the J gene lost 12 bases, with 16 bases spanning the gap. This CDR3 is built from 12 residues. Germline V gives CDR1 SGHTA, CDR2 FQGTGA.

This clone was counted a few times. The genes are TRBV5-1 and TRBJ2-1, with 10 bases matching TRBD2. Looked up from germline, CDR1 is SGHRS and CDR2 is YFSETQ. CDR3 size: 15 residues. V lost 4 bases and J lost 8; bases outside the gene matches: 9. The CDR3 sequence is CASSVGRLAGDEQFF. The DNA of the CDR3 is TGCGCCAGCAGCGTCGGTCGGCTAGCGGGAGATGAGCAGTTCTTC.

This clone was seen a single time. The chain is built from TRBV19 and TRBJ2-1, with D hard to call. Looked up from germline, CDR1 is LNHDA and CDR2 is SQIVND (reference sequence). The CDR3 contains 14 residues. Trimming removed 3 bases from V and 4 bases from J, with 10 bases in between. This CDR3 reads CASSIGSGYNEQFF. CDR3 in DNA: TGTGCCAGTAGTATTGGGTCCGGGTACAATGAGCAGTTCTTC.

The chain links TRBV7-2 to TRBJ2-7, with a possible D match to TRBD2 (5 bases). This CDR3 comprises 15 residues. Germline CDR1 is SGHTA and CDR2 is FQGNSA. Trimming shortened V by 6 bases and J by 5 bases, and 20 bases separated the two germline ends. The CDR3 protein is CASSLLVGVGNEQYF. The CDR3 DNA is TGTGCCAGCAGTTTACTCGTGGGAGTCGGTAACGAGCAGTACTTC. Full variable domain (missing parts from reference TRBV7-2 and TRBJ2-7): GAGVSQSPSNKVTEKGKDVELRCDPISGHTALYWYRQSLGQGLEFLIYFQGNSAPDKSGLPSDRFSAERTGGSVSTLTIQRTQQEDSAVYLCASSLLVGVGNEQYFGPGTRLTVT.

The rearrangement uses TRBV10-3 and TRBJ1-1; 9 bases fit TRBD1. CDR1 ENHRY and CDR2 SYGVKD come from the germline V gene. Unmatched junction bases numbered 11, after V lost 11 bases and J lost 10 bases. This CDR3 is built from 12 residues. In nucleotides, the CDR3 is TGTGCCTGTCGGGACAGGGATGGGGTAGCTTTCTTT. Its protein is CACRDRDGVAFF.

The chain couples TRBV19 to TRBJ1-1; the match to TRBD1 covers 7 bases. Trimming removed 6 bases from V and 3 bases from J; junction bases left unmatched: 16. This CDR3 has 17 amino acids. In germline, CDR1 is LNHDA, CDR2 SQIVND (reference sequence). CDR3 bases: TGTGCCAGTAGCATCACGGAAAGGGGGCTAAGGCACACTGAAGCTTTCTTT. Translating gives CASSITERGLRHTEAFF.

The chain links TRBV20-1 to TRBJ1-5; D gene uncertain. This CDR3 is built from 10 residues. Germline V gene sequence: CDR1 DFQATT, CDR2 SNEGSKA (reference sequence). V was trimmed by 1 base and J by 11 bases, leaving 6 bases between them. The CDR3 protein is CSARGLTQHF. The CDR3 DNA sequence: TGCAGTGCTAGAGGTCTTACCCAGCATTTT.

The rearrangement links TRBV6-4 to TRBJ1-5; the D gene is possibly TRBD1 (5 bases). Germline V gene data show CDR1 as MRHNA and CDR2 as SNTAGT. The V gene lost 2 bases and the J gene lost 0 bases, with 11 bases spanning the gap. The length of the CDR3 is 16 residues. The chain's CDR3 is CASSDRQKHSNQPQHF. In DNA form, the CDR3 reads TGTGCCAGCAGTGACCGACAGAAGCATAGCAATCAGCCCCAGCATTTT.